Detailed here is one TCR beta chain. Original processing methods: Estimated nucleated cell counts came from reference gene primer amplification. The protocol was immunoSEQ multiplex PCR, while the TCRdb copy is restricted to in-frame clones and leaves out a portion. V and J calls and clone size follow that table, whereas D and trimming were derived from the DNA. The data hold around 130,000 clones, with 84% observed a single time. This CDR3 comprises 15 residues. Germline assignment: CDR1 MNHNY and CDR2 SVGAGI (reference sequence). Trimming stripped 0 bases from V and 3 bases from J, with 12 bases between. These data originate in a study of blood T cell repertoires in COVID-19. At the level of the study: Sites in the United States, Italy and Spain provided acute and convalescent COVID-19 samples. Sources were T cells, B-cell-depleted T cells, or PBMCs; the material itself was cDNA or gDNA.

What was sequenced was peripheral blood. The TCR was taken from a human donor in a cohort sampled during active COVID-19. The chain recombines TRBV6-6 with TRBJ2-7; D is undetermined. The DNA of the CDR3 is TGTGCCAGCAGTTACTCATGGCAGGCCGACTACGAGCAGTACTTC. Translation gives CASSYSWQADYEQYF.